This is a list of T cell receptor beta chains from one sample in a study of T cells in Graves' hyperthyroidism and ophthalmopathy. From the multiplex PCR reads, TCRdb called clonotypes with MiXCR, one entry per CDR3 protein. The table includes 370,000 or so distinct CDR3 sequences, roughly 25% detected once. The specimen sequenced was blood. The receptors derive from a man aged 45-65 years with Graves' hyperthyroidism. Both conserved end residues are part of each CDR3. D genes are given only for firm matches. Size is omitted from some rows. Given values are once, few, many or a class for expanded clones.

J gene: TRBJ2-1
V gene: TRBV20-1
clone size: NA
D gene: TRBD2
CDR3 DNA: TGCAGTGCTAAAGGCCCGAAAGTGGCAGCGGGAGTGTATGAGCAGTTCTTC
CDR3 protein: CSAKGPKVAAGVYEQFF

J gene: TRBJ1-2
V gene: TRBV5-1
clone size: few
D gene: TRBD1
CDR3 DNA: TGCGCCAGCAGCTTGGGAACAGGGGGGAGCTATGGCTACACCTTC
CDR3 protein: CASSLGTGGSYGYTF

J gene: TRBJ2-1
V gene: TRBV6-1
clone size: many
D gene: TRBD1
CDR3 DNA: TGTGCCAGCAGTTGGACAGGGGGCAATGAGCAGTTCTTC
CDR3 protein: CASSWTGGNEQFF

J gene: TRBJ2-1
V gene: TRBV7-3
clone size: NA
D gene: TRBD2
CDR3 DNA: TGTGCCAGCAGCCTCCTCGGACTAGCGGGAGTGGATGAGCAGTTCTTC
CDR3 protein: CASSLLGLAGVDEQFF

J gene: TRBJ2-7
V gene: TRBV7-9
clone size: NA
D gene: NA
CDR3 DNA: TGTGTCAGCAGCCCGTCGACTAGCTCCTACGAGCAGTACTTC
CDR3 protein: CVSSPSTSSYEQYF

J gene: TRBJ2-1
V gene: TRBV7-9
clone size: many
D gene: TRBD2
CDR3 DNA: TGTGCCAGCAGCTTAGCCCTAGCGGGAGGGCGGTATGAGCAGTTCTTC
CDR3 protein: CASSLALAGGRYEQFF

J gene: TRBJ2-5
V gene: TRBV9
clone size: few
D gene: NA
CDR3 DNA: TGTGCCAGCAGCGTAGAGCAACAGGAGACCCAGTACTTC
CDR3 protein: CASSVEQQETQYF

J gene: TRBJ1-1
V gene: TRBV5-1
clone size: many
D gene: NA
CDR3 DNA: TGCGCCAGCTGGGGGGTTCGGGGAATGAGAACTGAAGCTTTCTTT
CDR3 protein: CASWGVRGMRTEAFF

J gene: TRBJ2-3
V gene: TRBV6-1
clone size: NA
D gene: NA
CDR3 DNA: TGTGCCAGCAATCGGGGGGCGGGAGGCACAGATACGCAGTATTTT
CDR3 protein: CASNRGAGGTDTQYF

J gene: TRBJ1-1
V gene: TRBV10-3
clone size: many
D gene: NA
CDR3 DNA: TGTGCCATCAGTGAGGAACTCGGCACTGAAGCTTTCTTT
CDR3 protein: CAISEELGTEAFF

J gene: TRBJ2-1
V gene: TRBV5-1
clone size: many
D gene: NA
CDR3 DNA: TGCGCCAGCAGCTTGCAGGTTGAGCAGTTCTTC
CDR3 protein: CASSLQVEQFF

J gene: TRBJ1-4
V gene: TRBV29-1
clone size: NA
D gene: TRBD1
CDR3 DNA: TGCAGCGTGTATTGGGACAGGGGGTATGAAAAACTGTTTTTT
CDR3 protein: CSVYWDRGYEKLFF

J gene: TRBJ2-5
V gene: TRBV20-1
clone size: few
D gene: TRBD2
CDR3 DNA: TGCAGTGCTAGAGATCCCCCCCCTAGCGGGAGGGAGACCCAGTACTTC
CDR3 protein: CSARDPPPSGRETQYF

J gene: TRBJ2-5
V gene: TRBV28
clone size: many
D gene: NA
CDR3 DNA: TGTGCCAGCAGCTTGAACCGGGAGACCCAGTACTTC
CDR3 protein: CASSLNRETQYF

J gene: TRBJ2-5
V gene: TRBV24-1
clone size: NA
D gene: NA
CDR3 DNA: TGTGCCACCAGTGGTGGGCAAGAGACCCAGTACTTC
CDR3 protein: CATSGGQETQYF

J gene: TRBJ2-1
V gene: TRBV29-1
clone size: NA
D gene: TRBD2
CDR3 DNA: TGCAGCGTTACTCCTCTAGCGGGGAAAAGCTCCTACAATGAGCAGTTCTTC
CDR3 protein: CSVTPLAGKSSYNEQFF

J gene: TRBJ1-3
V gene: TRBV11-2
clone size: once
D gene: NA
CDR3 DNA: TGTGCCAGCGGGCGATGGGGCTCTGGAAACACCATATATTTT
CDR3 protein: CASGRWGSGNTIYF

J gene: TRBJ2-7
V gene: TRBV7-3
clone size: many
D gene: TRBD2
CDR3 DNA: TGTGCCAGCAGCCACGATCGTAGGACTAGCGGGAGATGCGAGCAGTACTTC
CDR3 protein: CASSHDRRTSGRCEQYF

J gene: TRBJ1-2
V gene: TRBV2
clone size: NA
D gene: NA
CDR3 DNA: TGTGCCAGCAGTGGGGATCGACGGGGCTACACCTTC
CDR3 protein: CASSGDRRGYTF

J gene: TRBJ2-4
V gene: TRBV7-8
clone size: once
D gene: TRBD2
CDR3 DNA: TGTGCCAGCAGCCCCAGTCGGTCCATAGAACTAGCGGGAGACGAAGCCAAAAACATTCAGTACTTC
CDR3 protein: CASSPSRSIELAGDEAKNIQYF

J gene: TRBJ1-1
V gene: TRBV7-9
clone size: NA
D gene: TRBD1
CDR3 DNA: TGTGCCAGCAGCAAAGGACAGGAGAACACTGAAGCTTTCTTT
CDR3 protein: CASSKGQENTEAFF

J gene: TRBJ2-1
V gene: TRBV11-2
clone size: many
D gene: TRBD2
CDR3 DNA: TGTGCCAGCAGCTTCCAAGCGGGGGTTATCTACAATGAGCAGTTCTTC
CDR3 protein: CASSFQAGVIYNEQFF

J gene: TRBJ1-2
V gene: TRBV3-1
clone size: few
D gene: NA
CDR3 DNA: TGTGCCAGCAGCCACCTCTCAGATGGTGGCTACACCTTC
CDR3 protein: CASSHLSDGGYTF

J gene: TRBJ2-7
V gene: TRBV14
clone size: few
D gene: NA
CDR3 DNA: TGTGCCAGCAGCCATGGGCGCTACGAGCAGTACTTC
CDR3 protein: CASSHGRYEQYF

J gene: TRBJ2-1
V gene: TRBV5-1
clone size: few
D gene: NA
CDR3 DNA: TGCGCCAGCAGTCTTGGACTCTCGGTTGGTGAGCAGTTCTTC
CDR3 protein: CASSLGLSVGEQFF

J gene: TRBJ2-7
V gene: TRBV6-2/TRBV6-3
clone size: NA
D gene: TRBD2
CDR3 DNA: TGTGCCAGCAGTTCCGGGACTACCACGAACTACGAGCAGTACTTC
CDR3 protein: CASSSGTTTNYEQYF

J gene: TRBJ2-3
V gene: TRBV28
clone size: many
D gene: NA
CDR3 DNA: TGTGCCATAGGAGCAGATACGCAGTATTTT
CDR3 protein: CAIGADTQYF

J gene: TRBJ2-4
V gene: TRBV19
clone size: NA
D gene: TRBD2
CDR3 DNA: TGTGCCAGTAGTGTAATAGCGGGAGGTGGTGGCATTCAGTACTTC
CDR3 protein: CASSVIAGGGGIQYF

J gene: TRBJ1-5
V gene: TRBV19
clone size: few
D gene: NA
CDR3 DNA: TGTGCCAGTAGTCCTCGGACAGACGGCAATCAGCCCCAGCATTTT
CDR3 protein: CASSPRTDGNQPQHF

J gene: TRBJ1-3
V gene: TRBV6-1
clone size: few
D gene: NA
CDR3 DNA: TGTGCCAGCAGTTCCCGGCAGGGTGGCGCTGGAAACACCATATATTTT
CDR3 protein: CASSSRQGGAGNTIYF

J gene: TRBJ2-3
V gene: TRBV29-1
clone size: few
D gene: TRBD1
CDR3 DNA: TGCAGCGTTGGCCGGACAGGCTCTAGAGCAGATACGCAGTATTTT
CDR3 protein: CSVGRTGSRADTQYF

J gene: TRBJ2-1
V gene: TRBV11-3
clone size: many
D gene: TRBD2
CDR3 DNA: TGTGCCAGCAGCCTAACGGGACTAGCGGCCAACAATGAGCAGTTCTTC
CDR3 protein: CASSLTGLAANNEQFF

J gene: TRBJ2-2
V gene: TRBV9
clone size: few
D gene: TRBD2
CDR3 DNA: TGTGCCAGCAGCTTTCCGAGCGGGAGAGCCAACACCGGGGAGCTGTTTTTT
CDR3 protein: CASSFPSGRANTGELFF

J gene: TRBJ2-1
V gene: TRBV3-1
clone size: NA
D gene: TRBD2
CDR3 DNA: TGTGCCAGCAGCCAAGATGGGGCGGGAGTTTCCTACAATGAGCAGTTCTTC
CDR3 protein: CASSQDGAGVSYNEQFF

J gene: TRBJ2-5
V gene: TRBV30
clone size: few
D gene: NA
CDR3 DNA: TGTGCCTGGAGTGTATCGGTCGGCCGGGGCGCCCAGTACTTC
CDR3 protein: CAWSVSVGRGAQYF

J gene: TRBJ2-3
V gene: TRBV24-1
clone size: NA
D gene: TRBD2
CDR3 DNA: TGTGCCACCAGTGACCCTCGGACTAGCGGCGATACGCAGTATTTT
CDR3 protein: CATSDPRTSGDTQYF

J gene: TRBJ2-2
V gene: TRBV9
clone size: NA
D gene: NA
CDR3 DNA: TGTGCCAGCAGCGTAGCCTCCGGGGAGCTGTTTTTT
CDR3 protein: CASSVASGELFF

J gene: TRBJ2-5
V gene: TRBV20-1
clone size: NA
D gene: TRBD2
CDR3 DNA: TGCAGTGCCTTCCCTAGCGGGAGGGCCACAGGGAGAGAGACCCAGTACTTC
CDR3 protein: CSAFPSGRATGRETQYF

J gene: TRBJ2-1
V gene: TRBV5-1
clone size: NA
D gene: TRBD2
CDR3 DNA: TGCGCCAGCAGTTATTTCGGGACTAGCTCCTACAATGAGCAGTTCTTC
CDR3 protein: CASSYFGTSSYNEQFF

J gene: TRBJ2-4
V gene: TRBV7-3
clone size: few
D gene: NA
CDR3 DNA: TGTGCCAGCAGCCACGGACAGCAAAACATTCAGTACTTC
CDR3 protein: CASSHGQQNIQYF

J gene: TRBJ1-4
V gene: TRBV15
clone size: few
D gene: NA
CDR3 DNA: TGTGCCACCAGCAGAGATCATCGCAGGGGAAGGGATGAAAAACTGTTTTTT
CDR3 protein: CATSRDHRRGRDEKLFF

J gene: TRBJ1-2
V gene: TRBV19
clone size: few
D gene: NA
CDR3 DNA: TGTGCCAGTCTAAAGGCCGTGGGCTATGGCTACACCTTC
CDR3 protein: CASLKAVGYGYTF

J gene: TRBJ2-3
V gene: TRBV14
clone size: few
D gene: NA
CDR3 DNA: TGTGCCAGCAGCCATATTCCCAGGGCAGATACGCAGTATTTT
CDR3 protein: CASSHIPRADTQYF

J gene: TRBJ1-1
V gene: TRBV7-2
clone size: NA
D gene: NA
CDR3 DNA: TGTGCCAGCAGCGTCTCCCAGGGGACGAACACTGAAGCTTTCTTT
CDR3 protein: CASSVSQGTNTEAFF

J gene: TRBJ2-5
V gene: TRBV2
clone size: many
D gene: NA
CDR3 DNA: TGTGCCAGCAGGCAACGTCCCGGGGCCCAAGAGACCCAGTACTTC
CDR3 protein: CASRQRPGAQETQYF

J gene: TRBJ1-2
V gene: TRBV2
clone size: NA
D gene: NA
CDR3 DNA: TGTGCCAACTCAAAAGACAGGCTCCGGGGCTACACCTTC
CDR3 protein: CANSKDRLRGYTF

J gene: TRBJ1-5
V gene: TRBV12-3/TRBV12-4
clone size: NA
D gene: TRBD1
CDR3 DNA: TGTGCCAGCAGTTTAAGTGGGACAGGGGGCGATCAGCCCCAGCATTTT
CDR3 protein: CASSLSGTGGDQPQHF

J gene: TRBJ2-3
V gene: TRBV7-3
clone size: many
D gene: TRBD1
CDR3 DNA: TGTGCCAGCAGCTTAATGGGGGGTCAGGGGGCGCAGGATACGCAGTATTTT
CDR3 protein: CASSLMGGQGAQDTQYF

J gene: TRBJ2-1
V gene: TRBV28
clone size: NA
D gene: TRBD2
CDR3 DNA: TGTGCCAGCTTTGCGACTAGCGGGAAATACAATGAGCAGTTCTTC
CDR3 protein: CASFATSGKYNEQFF

J gene: TRBJ1-1
V gene: TRBV12-3/TRBV12-4
clone size: NA
D gene: NA
CDR3 DNA: TGTGCCAGTAAACTCGGGGGGAACACTGAAGCTTTCTTT
CDR3 protein: CASKLGGNTEAFF

J gene: TRBJ2-3
V gene: TRBV27
clone size: many
D gene: TRBD1
CDR3 DNA: TGTGCCAGCAGCAAAGATGCCCCACGGGACAGGGCCACAGATACGCAGTATTTT
CDR3 protein: CASSKDAPRDRATDTQYF

J gene: TRBJ2-1
V gene: TRBV3-1
clone size: few
D gene: NA
CDR3 DNA: TGCGCCAGCAGACGCGTTGGGGGCCCCAATGAGCAGTTCTTC
CDR3 protein: CASRRVGGPNEQFF